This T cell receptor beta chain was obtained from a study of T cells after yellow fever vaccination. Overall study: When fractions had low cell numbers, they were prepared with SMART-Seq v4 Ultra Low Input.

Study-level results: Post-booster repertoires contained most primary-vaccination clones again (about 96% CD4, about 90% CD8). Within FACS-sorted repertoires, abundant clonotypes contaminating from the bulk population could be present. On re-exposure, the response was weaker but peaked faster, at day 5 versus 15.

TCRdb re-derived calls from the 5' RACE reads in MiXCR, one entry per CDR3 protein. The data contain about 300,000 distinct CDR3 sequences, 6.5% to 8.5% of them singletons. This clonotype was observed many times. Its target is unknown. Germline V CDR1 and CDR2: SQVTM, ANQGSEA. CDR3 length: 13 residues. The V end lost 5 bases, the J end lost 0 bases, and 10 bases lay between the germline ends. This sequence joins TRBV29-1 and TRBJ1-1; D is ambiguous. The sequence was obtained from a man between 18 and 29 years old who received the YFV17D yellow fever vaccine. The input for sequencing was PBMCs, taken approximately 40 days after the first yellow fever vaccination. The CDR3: CSVREALNTEAFF. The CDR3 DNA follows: TGCAGCGTTAGAGAGGCGCTGAACACTGAAGCTTTCTTT.